The next 32 T cell receptor beta chains were all read from a single sample in a study of T cell clones after liver transplantation. Sequencing was performed with immunoSEQ multiplex PCR; in TCRdb, only in-frame clones are kept and a portion is missing. The sample holds some 16,000 clones, 70% to 90% seen once. The material sequenced was CD8+ T cells from blood, taken around 50 months after liver transplant. The receptors come from a human patient who received a liver transplant. A share of the T cells may be of graft donor origin.

V is TRBV7-9 and J is TRBJ2-3; tentatively, D is TRBD2 (5 bases). This CDR3 region has 15 residues. Looked up from germline, CDR1 is SEHNR and CDR2 is FQNEAQ (reference sequence). V was shortened by 5 bases and J by 1 base, with 13 bases between the two germline ends. DNA of the CDR3: TGTGCCAGCAGCATCCTATCCGGGGGCACAGATACGCAGTATTTT. It translates to CASSILSGGTDTQYF. The variable domain in full, with the rest retrieved from reference TRBV7-9 and TRBJ2-3, is DTGVSQNPRHKITKRGQNVTFRCDPISEHNRLYWYRQTLGQGPEFLTYFQNEAQLEKSRLLSDRFSAERPKGSFSTLEIQRTEQGDSAMYLCASSILSGGTDTQYFGPGTRLTVL.

V gene TRBV5-1 combines with J gene TRBJ2-7; the D call may be TRBD1 or TRBD2 (5 bases each). The V and J ends lost 0 bases and 2 bases respectively, with 15 bases between them. The CDR3 is made up of 16 amino acids. Germline V gene data show CDR1 as SGHRS and CDR2 as YFSETQ. The CDR3, as DNA: TGCGCCAGCAGCTTGGGGCAGGGAGAGGTACCCTACGAGCAGTACTTC. This sequence encodes CASSLGQGEVPYEQYF.

This clone was recorded a few times. CDR3: CASSPIWNSPLHF. The CDR3 DNA reads TGTGCCAGCAGCCCCATCTGGAATTCACCCCTCCACTTT. This chain joins TRBV27 and TRBJ1-6; no reliable D call. The CDR3 has 13 amino acids. Per the germline V gene, CDR1 is MNHEY and CDR2 is SMNVEV (reference sequence). V lost 6 bases and J 7 bases, leaving 10 bases between the germline ends.

This chain links TRBV7-9 with TRBJ1-5, with unresolved D. Germline CDR1 and CDR2: SEHNR and FQNEAQ (reference sequence). V shed 4 bases and J shed 1 base, with 11 bases lying between them. The CDR3 is made up of 15 amino acids. CDR3 coding DNA: TGTGCCAGCAGCTCCCACGTGGGAAGCAATCAGCCCCAGCATTTT. Protein product: CASSSHVGSNQPQHF.

This chain connects TRBV5-5 to TRBJ2-2, with 8 bases lining up with TRBD1. The CDR3 spans 15 residues. Germline V lookup: CDR1 SGHKS, CDR2 YYEKEE (reference sequence). V lost 2 bases to trimming and J lost 1 base; unmatched junction nucleotides: 1. CDR3 bases: TGTGCCAGCAGCTTAGGACAGGGGAACACCGGGGAGCTGTTTTTT. This gives the protein CASSLGQGNTGELFF.

This chain joins TRBV6-4 and TRBJ2-2; 9 bases agree with TRBD1. Trimming cost V 6 bases and J 6 bases; bases outside gene matches: 8. This CDR3 region has 15 residues. Germline lookup yields CDR1 MRHNA and CDR2 SNTAGT. DNA of the CDR3: TGTGCCAGCAGCACCGGGACAGGGCATTCCGGGGAGCTGTTTTTT. Translation gives CASSTGTGHSGELFF.

This clone is deemed medium-sized. The chain employs TRBV19 and TRBJ2-2; unclear D gene. V shed 10 bases and J shed 8 bases, with 14 bases lying between them. Per germline, CDR1 LNHDA and CDR2 SQIVND (reference sequence). The CDR3 is made up of 12 amino acids. CDR3 nucleotide sequence: TGTGCCACTGAGCCACGACCTGGGGAGCTGTTTTTT. Its translation: CATEPRPGELFF.

The CDR3 loop is CASSPGTSGADTQYF. CDR3 sequence (DNA): TGCGCCAGCAGCCCTGGGACTAGCGGGGCGGATACGCAGTATTTT. The rearrangement uses TRBV5-1 and TRBJ2-3; 13 bases match TRBD2. The CDR3 loop spans 15 amino acids. V was pared by 4 bases and J by 6 bases, with 5 bases of the junction left unmatched. Germline-derived CDR1 and CDR2 are SGHRS and YFSETQ.

This clone was seen a handful of times. The chain carries TRBV27 and TRBJ1-2, with D possibly TRBD1 on 5 matching bases. Trimming shortened V by 5 bases and J by 7 bases, and 14 bases separated the two germline ends. There are 13 residues in the CDR3. Germline loops: CDR1 MNHEY, CDR2 SMNVEV (reference sequence). Here the CDR3 DNA reads TGTGCCAGCAGTGGGGCGGACTATAGTGGCTACACCTTC. Translating it yields CASSGADYSGYTF.

This rearrangement joins TRBV9 to TRBJ1-3; the D is unclear. Germline values: CDR1 SGDLS, CDR2 YYNGEE. V was cut by 4 bases and J by 4 bases, with 9 bases left in between. This CDR3 spans 13 amino acids. In DNA, the CDR3 is TGTGCCAGCAGCACCGAATCCGGAAACACCATATATTTT. Amino acid sequence: CASSTESGNTIYF. Complete variable domain (other parts from reference TRBV9 and TRBJ1-3): DSGVTQTPKHLITATGQRVTLRCSPRSGDLSVYWYQQSLDQGLQFLIQYYNGEERAKGNILERFSAQQFPDLHSELNLSSLELGDSALYFCASSTESGNTIYFGEGSWLTVV.

This clone appeared a single time. The chain joins TRBV7-3 to TRBJ2-1; D is perhaps TRBD1 (6 bases). CDR1 and CDR2 from the germline V gene are SGHTA and FQGTGA. Trimming stripped 2 bases from V and 6 bases from J, with 14 bases between. CDR3 size: 15 residues. CDR3 in DNA: TGTGCCAGCAGCTTAGGTGGGGGCGGAATCAATGAGCAGTTCTTC. It encodes CASSLGGGGINEQFF. The whole variable domain, filled in from reference TRBV7-3 and TRBJ2-1, reads GAGVSQTPSNKVTEKGKYVELRCDPISGHTALYWYRQSLGQGPEFLIYFQGTGAADDSGLPNDRFFAVRPEGSVSTLKIQRTERGDSAVYLCASSLGGGGINEQFFGPGTRLTVL.

The table lists this clone with a count of one. V gene TRBV7-3 combines with J gene TRBJ2-7; D is uncertain. V dropped 5 bases and J dropped 2 bases, with 16 bases sitting between them. CDR3 length: 15 residues. Germline V gene sequence: CDR1 SGHTA, CDR2 FQGTGA. The CDR3 sequence is CASSGHRNPPYEQYF. In nucleotides, the CDR3 is TGTGCCAGCAGCGGGCACCGGAACCCTCCCTACGAGCAGTACTTC.

Many counts were recorded for this clone. The chain uses TRBV28 and TRBJ2-1, with a tentative D call TRBD2 (6 bases). V lost 3 bases and J lost 10, with 13 bases in between. The germline CDR1 and CDR2 sequences are MDHEN and SYDVKM. This CDR3 region has 13 residues. Here the CDR3 DNA reads TGTGCCAGCAGTTTTGGGAGGAACACAGAGCAGTTCTTC. This gives the protein CASSFGRNTEQFF.

The chain's CDR3 is CSTRQGTGELFF. CDR3 nucleotides: TGCAGCACTAGACAGGGGACCGGGGAGCTGTTTTTT. The rearrangement uses TRBV29-1 and TRBJ2-2, with 8 nucleotides matching TRBD1. The CDR3 contains 12 residues. J gave up 5 bases and V 8 bases, and 4 bases lay outside the gene matches. Germline V CDR1 and CDR2: SQVTM, ANQGSEA.

This clone appeared a few times. The J gene is TRBJ2-7, the V gene TRBV2; either TRBD1 or TRBD2 may fit D (5 bases each). Germline CDR1 SNHLY, CDR2 FYNNEI. The CDR3 sequence is 14 residues long. V lost 1 base to trimming and J lost 2 bases, with 9 bases between them. Here the CDR3 DNA reads TGTGCCAGCAGTGAAGGAGGGGCCGCCTACGAGCAGTACTTC. This translates into CASSEGGAAYEQYF. Based on the CDR3 plus reference TRBV2 and TRBJ2-7, the full variable domain is EPEVTQTPSHQVTQMGQEVILRCVPISNHLYFYWYRQILGQKVEFLVSFYNNEISEKSEIFDDQFSVERPDGSNFTLKIRSTKLEDSAMYFCASSEGGAAYEQYFGPGTRLTVT.

The table lists this clone with many counts. V is TRBV5-6 and J is TRBJ2-3; D gene ambiguous. This CDR3 has 12 residues. Deletions cut 4 bases from V and 2 bases from J, with 5 bases between. Germline values: CDR1 SGHDT, CDR2 YYEEEE. The CDR3 region is CASSRHTDTQYF. The CDR3 DNA is TGTGCCAGCAGCCGGCACACAGATACGCAGTATTTT.

The chain couples TRBV28 to TRBJ2-7; 12 positions agree with TRBD2. The V gene end was trimmed by 6 bases and the J gene end by 2 bases; junction bases not matched to a gene: 5. This CDR3 spans 15 amino acids. Germline loops: CDR1 MDHEN, CDR2 SYDVKM. The CDR3 DNA sequence: TGTGCCAGCAGGGTACTAGCGGGAGGCCCCTACGAGCAGTACTTC. Residues: CASRVLAGGPYEQYF.

In the case of this clone: Other nucleotide sequences from this sample produce the same CDR3. The chain carries TRBV5-4 and TRBJ2-2, with a possible D match to TRBD1 (5 bases). The CDR3 covers 15 residues. Germline V gene data show CDR1 as SGHNT and CDR2 as YYREEE (reference sequence). The ends were cut back, 0 bases at V and 3 bases at J, with 9 bases in the middle. CDR3 nucleotides: TGTGCCAGCAGCTTGGGCAGGGAAGACACCGGGGAGCTGTTTTTT. It is translated as CASSLGREDTGELFF.

The chain couples TRBV7-3 to TRBJ2-5; weak D call: TRBD2 (6 bases). Per the germline V gene, CDR1 is SGHTA and CDR2 is FQGTGA. The CDR3 sequence is 15 residues long. V was shortened by 5 bases and J by 1 base, with 14 bases between the two germline ends. CDR3 sequence reads: CASSQGLNGQETQYF. Here the CDR3 DNA reads TGTGCCAGCAGCCAGGGACTCAATGGCCAAGAGACCCAGTACTTC.

This clone has ten or more counts. The chain has TRBV6-6 and TRBJ2-7; the D is unclear. Trimming removed 4 bases from V and 2 bases from J, with 9 bases in between. CDR3 length equals 13 residues. Germline assignment: CDR1 MNHNY and CDR2 SVGAGI (reference sequence). The CDR3 region is CASSLVEAYEQYF. CDR3 in DNA: TGTGCCAGCAGTTTGGTCGAAGCCTACGAGCAGTACTTC.

This chain uses TRBV6-1 with TRBJ2-3; D unclear. Trimming took 5 bases from V and 6 from J, leaving 12 bases between them. There are 13 residues in the CDR3. The germline V gene encodes CDR1 MNHNS and CDR2 SASEGT. The CDR3 loop reads CASSFSETDTQYF. As DNA, the CDR3 is TGTGCCAGCAGTTTCTCAGAAACGGATACGCAGTATTTT.

The gene calls are TRBV21-1 and TRBJ1-4; whether TRBD1, the table's D call, matches the DNA was not checked. TRBV21-1 is recorded as a pseudogene. This CDR3 is 15 amino acids long. CDR3 amino acids: CASSNHLGRDEKLFF. The CDR3 coding sequence is TGTGCCAGCAGCAACCATCTGGGCAGAGATGAAAAACTGTTTTTT.

This chain joins TRBV27 and TRBJ1-3; TRBD1 agrees at 7 bases. The CDR3 runs to 15 residues. Germline V gene sequence: CDR1 MNHEY, CDR2 SMNVEV (reference sequence). Trimming removed 4 bases from V and 2 bases from J; junction bases left unmatched: 5. The CDR3 spells CASSSMTGPGNTIYF. DNA for the CDR3: TGTGCCAGCAGTTCCATGACAGGGCCTGGAAACACCATATATTTT.

V and J are TRBV6-1 and TRBJ2-1; D is tentatively TRBD1 or TRBD2 (5 bases each). Germline V gene lookup returns CDR1 MNHNS and CDR2 SASEGT. Trimming cost V 4 bases and J 2 bases, with 9 bases left between them. CDR3 length: 14 amino acids. The CDR3 protein is CASSGQGAYNEQFF. The CDR3 DNA reads TGTGCCAGCAGTGGCCAGGGAGCCTACAATGAGCAGTTCTTC.

This clone was seen a few times. The rearrangement links TRBV11-2 to TRBJ2-1, with TRBD1 matching 8 bases. Trimming removed 4 bases from V and 5 bases from J; junction bases left unmatched: 10. Germline V lookup: CDR1 SGHAT, CDR2 FQNNGV. CDR3 length: 16 amino acids. The chain's CDR3 is CASSSSPGQVDNEQFF. As DNA, the CDR3 is TGTGCCAGCAGCTCCTCTCCGGGACAGGTCGACAATGAGCAGTTCTTC.

V is TRBV5-1 and J is TRBJ1-2, with D maybe TRBD1 (5 bases). This CDR3 spans 14 amino acids. Trimming cost V 7 bases and J 8 bases, with 21 bases left between them. Germline CDR1 reads SGHRS; CDR2 reads YFSETQ. The CDR3 loop is CASPRGEGKGGYTF. Here the CDR3 DNA reads TGCGCCAGCCCCAGAGGAGAGGGGAAGGGGGGCTACACCTTC.

J is TRBJ2-7 and V is TRBV2; the D gene is possibly TRBD1 (6 bases). The CDR3 runs to 14 residues. V lost 7 bases to trimming and J lost 2 bases, with 15 bases between them. Per germline, CDR1 SNHLY and CDR2 FYNNEI. CDR3 sequence (DNA): TGTGCCAGCATTATACGGGACACACCCTACGAGCAGTACTTC. Amino acids: CASIIRDTPYEQYF. The full variable domain, in which reference TRBV2 and TRBJ2-7 provide the parts outside the CDR3, is EPEVTQTPSHQVTQMGQEVILRCVPISNHLYFYWYRQILGQKVEFLVSFYNNEISEKSEIFDDQFSVERPDGSNFTLKIRSTKLEDSAMYFCASIIRDTPYEQYFGPGTRLTVT.

V and J are TRBV29-1 and TRBJ1-2, with 9 bases aligning to TRBD1. This CDR3 has 13 residues. CDR1 is SQVTM, CDR2 ANQGSEA, per germline. V shed 4 bases, J shed 4 bases, and the junction held 4 bases outside the gene matches. The CDR3 DNA sequence: TGCAGCGTTGGGGGGACAGGGAGCTATGGCTACACCTTC. Protein: CSVGGTGSYGYTF.

V usage is TRBV9 and J usage is TRBJ2-2; 13 nucleotides line up with TRBD2. This CDR3 region has 19 residues. Looked up from germline, CDR1 is SGDLS and CDR2 is YYNGEE. The junction had 13 bases not matched to a gene; V was cut back by 4 bases and J by 4 bases. CDR3 coding DNA: TGTGCCAGCAGCCCAAGGACTAGCGGGAGTAGTTGGGGCACCGGGGAGCTGTTTTTT. Protein sequence: CASSPRTSGSSWGTGELFF.

The V call is TRBV5-6, the J call TRBJ1-3; TRBD1 matches at 9 bases. There are 15 residues in the CDR3. In germline, CDR1 is SGHDT, CDR2 YYEEEE. V dropped 4 bases and J dropped 2; count of bases not matched to a gene: 4. The CDR3 DNA sequence: TGTGCCAGCAGCATACAGGGGGCCCCTGGAAACACCATATATTTT. Translated, it gives CASSIQGAPGNTIYF.

The chain employs TRBV5-6 and TRBJ2-2, with D unclear. V was shortened by 6 bases and J by 6 bases, with 9 bases between the two germline ends. From germline, CDR1 is SGHDT and CDR2 YYEEEE. The CDR3 loop spans 12 amino acids. The CDR3 nucleotides read TGTGCCAGCACCAGCCCTGCCGGGGAGCTGTTTTTT. Protein: CASTSPAGELFF.

The rearrangement links TRBV28 to TRBJ2-3; TRBD2 aligns across 8 bases. This CDR3 region has 16 residues. The germline CDR1 and CDR2 sequences are MDHEN and SYDVKM. With V trimmed by 6 bases and J by 3 bases, 11 bases remained unmatched. For the CDR3, the DNA is TGTGCCAGCAGCCCCGTAGCGGGAAGTATTACAGATACGCAGTATTTT. Its protein is CASSPVAGSITDTQYF.